Each of the 20 T cell receptor beta chains below was sequenced from the same sample in a study of blood T cells in healthy people across ages. Sample-barcoded 5' priming and a J-beta primer mix drove a second PCR of 7 to 11 cycles. TCRdb reanalysed the 5' RACE reads using MiXCR and keeps one entry per CDR3 protein. The data show 850,000 to 1,000,000 distinct CDR3 sequences, roughly 51% seen once. The sequencing sample was made of blood. The receptors were gathered from a woman aged 60-70 years in good health.

The V and J genes are TRBV6-2 or TRBV6-3 and TRBJ2-2; D is unresolved. The length of the CDR3 is 15 residues. Trimming pared 2 bases from V and 3 bases from J, leaving 10 bases between. Germline V gene data show CDR1 as MNHEY and CDR2 as SVGEGT. The CDR3 DNA reads TGTGCCAGCAGTTACGGTGCGTCGGACACCGGGGAGCTGTTTTTT. Amino acids: CASSYGASDTGELFF.

This clonotype was seen more than once but under ten times. This chain links TRBV5-8 with TRBJ1-1, with D possibly TRBD1 on 5 matching bases. The germline V gene encodes CDR1 SGHTS and CDR2 YDEGEE. The CDR3 runs 15 residues. V shed 6 bases and J shed 3 bases, with 18 bases lying between them. CDR3 amino acids: CASIKGLGIHTEAFF. The DNA for the CDR3 is TGTGCCAGCATCAAGGGGCTCGGAATACACACTGAAGCTTTCTTT.

The sample holds a few counts of this clonotype. The chain links TRBV10-2 to TRBJ2-3, with D hard to call. The V and J ends lost 5 bases and 2 bases respectively, with 11 bases between them. The CDR3 extends over 14 amino acids. Germline values: CDR1 WSHSY, CDR2 SAAADI. CDR3 in amino acids: CASSPVGFTDTQYF. The CDR3 DNA is TGCGCCAGCAGTCCGGTGGGCTTCACAGATACGCAGTATTTT.

The genes are TRBV4-2 and TRBJ2-2; D remains ambiguous. V was shortened by 0 bases and J by 5 bases, with 10 bases between the two germline ends. There are 15 residues in the CDR3. Germline values: CDR1 LGHNA, CDR2 YNFKEQ. CDR3 sequence reads: CASSQEPSLTGELFF. The CDR3 DNA reads as TGTGCCAGCAGCCAAGAACCTAGTCTAACCGGGGAGCTGTTTTTT.

The chain employs TRBV7-2 and TRBJ1-6, with a tentative D call TRBD1 (5 bases). The V end lost 6 bases, the J end lost 5 bases, and 17 bases lay between the germline ends. The CDR3 runs to 16 residues. Germline CDR1 and CDR2: SGHTA and FQGNSA. Written as DNA, the CDR3 is TGTGCCAGCAGACCGGGGCTCGGGGTTAATAATTCACCCCTCCACTTT. Amino acid sequence: CASRPGLGVNNSPLHF.

The chain links TRBV5-1 to TRBJ2-4; perhaps D is TRBD1 or TRBD2 (5 bases each). The J call may be faulty, since TRBJ2-5 better matches the DNA end. Germline lookup yields CDR1 SGHRS and CDR2 YFSETQ. The CDR3 sequence is 15 residues long. The CDR3 region is CASSLGQVEGETQYF. The CDR3 nucleotides read TGCGCCAGCAGCTTGGGGCAAGTTGAGGGGGAGACCCAGTACTTC.

The chain carries TRBV2 and TRBJ2-3; TRBD2 aligns across 13 bases. Germline V gene lookup returns CDR1 SNHLY and CDR2 FYNNEI. The V segment lost 2 bases and the J segment 6 bases; nucleotides outside the gene matches: 8. The CDR3 has 17 amino acids. Written as DNA, the CDR3 is TGTGCCAGCAGTGAAATGGGACTAGCGGGATCCTCCGATACGCAGTATTTT. This translates into CASSEMGLAGSSDTQYF.

This chain uses TRBV20-1 with TRBJ2-7; 7 bases are a match to TRBD2. Trimming took 0 bases from V and 2 from J; bases not matched to a gene: 7. Germline V gives CDR1 DFQATT, CDR2 SNEGSKA (reference sequence). CDR3 size: 15 residues. Here the CDR3 DNA reads TGCAGTGCTAGAGATCCACGGGGACTACCCTACGAGCAGTACTTC. This encodes CSARDPRGLPYEQYF.

The chain combines TRBV7-9 with TRBJ2-1; the match to TRBD1 covers 8 bases. After removal of 2 bases from V and 2 bases from J, the junction contained 2 bases not matched to a gene. There are 15 residues in the CDR3. Germline CDR1 reads SEHNR; CDR2 reads FQNEAQ (reference sequence). The CDR3 DNA sequence: TGTGCCAGCAGCTTACAGGGGGCCCCCTACAATGAGCAGTTCTTC. Translated, it gives CASSLQGAPYNEQFF.

The J gene is TRBJ1-1, the V gene TRBV3-1; 10 nucleotides agree with TRBD1. The germline gives CDR1 LGHDT, CDR2 YNNKEL (reference sequence). CDR3 length: 17 residues. The trim removed 3 bases at V and 0 bases at J, leaving 7 bases unmatched. In DNA form, the CDR3 reads TGTGCCAGCAGCCATACTGGGACAGGGGTCATGAACACTGAAGCTTTCTTT. Translating it yields CASSHTGTGVMNTEAFF. Filled out from reference TRBV3-1 and TRBJ1-1, the complete variable domain reads DTAVSQTPKYLVTQMGNDKSIKCEQNLGHDTMYWYKQDSKKFLKIMFSYNNKELIINETVPNRFSPKSPDKAHLNLHINSLELGDSAVYFCASSHTGTGVMNTEAFFGQGTRLTVV.

This chain connects TRBV7-2 to TRBJ2-7; D unclear. This CDR3 has 13 residues. Trimming shortened V by 0 bases and J by 5 bases, and 8 bases separated the two germline ends. Germline V CDR1 and CDR2: SGHTA, FQGNSA. The CDR3 sequence is CASSLAWTDEQYF. The CDR3 DNA reads as TGTGCCAGCAGCTTAGCGTGGACGGACGAGCAGTACTTC.

In its sample, this clonotype was seen once. This chain links TRBV7-9 with TRBJ2-4; 9 bases are shared with TRBD1. The J call may be in error: the DNA end matches TRBJ2-7 better. Germline CDR1 and CDR2: SEHNR and FQNEAQ (reference sequence). This CDR3 spans 14 amino acids. The CDR3 loop is CASSLNPDRGEQYF. The CDR3 DNA reads TGTGCCAGCAGCTTAAACCCGGACAGGGGCGAGCAGTACTTC.

The chain is built from TRBV7-9 and TRBJ2-7; D is unresolved. Trimming left V 5 bases short and J 3 bases short, with 11 bases between. The CDR3 loop spans 13 amino acids. The germline V gene encodes CDR1 SEHNR and CDR2 FQNEAQ (reference sequence). The CDR3 DNA reads as TGTGCCAGCAGCGTAGTATCAGACTACGAGCAGTACTTC. Translating gives CASSVVSDYEQYF.

The rearrangement joins TRBV24-1 to TRBJ2-3; tentative D call: TRBD2 (6 bases). V dropped 9 bases and J dropped 0 bases, with 9 bases sitting between them. The CDR3 runs to 13 residues. Germline lookup yields CDR1 KGHDR and CDR2 SFDVKD. The DNA for the CDR3 is TGTGCCACCGGCGGGACTAGCACAGATACGCAGTATTTT. Translating gives CATGGTSTDTQYF.

This clonotype was counted once. A much larger clone sits a single nucleotide away, making a read error possible. The J gene is TRBJ2-5, the V gene TRBV29-1, with D tentatively TRBD1 (5 bases). CDR1 and CDR2 from the germline V gene are SQVTM and ANQGSEA. V lost 7 bases and J lost 7, with 19 bases in between. This CDR3 has 13 amino acids. CDR3 region: CSGATRVDVTQYF. As DNA, the CDR3 is TGCAGCGGGGCAACCAGGGTGGATGTGACCCAGTACTTC. The complete variable domain, with remaining parts taken from reference TRBV29-1 and TRBJ2-5, reads SAVISQKPSRDICQRGTSLTIQCQVDSQVTMMFWYRQQPGQSLTLIATANQGSEATYESGFVIDKFPISRPNLTFSTLTVSNMSPEDSSIYLCSGATRVDVTQYFGPGTRLLVL.

This clonotype has more than one count but fewer than ten. The V gene is TRBV10-3, the J gene TRBJ2-3; 13 bases match TRBD2. Trimming cost V 0 bases and J 2 bases; bases outside gene matches: 8. The length of the CDR3 is 19 residues. CDR1 and CDR2 (germline): ENHRY, SYGVKD. CDR3 nucleotides: TGTGCCATCAGTGAGTCGGGCCCGGGACTAGCGGGGTACACAGATACGCAGTATTTT. Its protein product is CAISESGPGLAGYTDTQYF.

This clonotype was observed a few times. The rearrangement links TRBV20-1 to TRBJ2-7, with a tentative D call TRBD2 (6 bases). From germline, CDR1 is DFQATT and CDR2 SNEGSKA (reference sequence). Between the trimmed V and J ends, which lost 0 bases and 2 bases, there was a span of 14 bases. This CDR3 contains 15 residues. Here the CDR3 reads CSARDLGRGTYEQYF. In nucleotides, the CDR3 is TGCAGTGCTAGAGATCTGGGTCGGGGGACCTACGAGCAGTACTTC.

This clonotype showed up just a few times. V and J are TRBV6-2 or TRBV6-3 and TRBJ2-5; D is unclear. The germline CDR1 and CDR2 sequences are MNHEY and SVGEGT. CDR3 length equals 15 residues. V lost 8 bases to trimming and J lost 2 bases, with 18 bases between them. CDR3 in DNA: TGTGCCAGCTGTACGGGTCAGACAATTCAAGAGACCCAGTACTTC. Encoded protein: CASCTGQTIQETQYF.

The sample holds a few counts of this clonotype. V gene TRBV29-1 combines with J gene TRBJ2-3; TRBD2 matches at 7 bases. CDR1 and CDR2 (germline): SQVTM, ANQGSEA. The CDR3 is made up of 15 amino acids. Trimming cost V 6 bases and J 1 base; bases outside gene matches: 10. Here the CDR3 reads CSVRTRQEGTDTQYF. The CDR3 DNA follows: TGCAGCGTACGGACTAGACAAGAGGGCACAGATACGCAGTATTTT.

The gene calls are TRBV12-3 or TRBV12-4 and TRBJ1-6, with D uncertain. This CDR3 region has 16 residues. The V end lost 3 bases, the J end lost 4 bases, and 13 bases lay between the germline ends. The CDR3 DNA sequence: TGTGCCAGCAGTTTGTTGGGCAGTATTTATAATTCACCCCTCCACTTT. Translation gives CASSLLGSIYNSPLHF.